This T cell receptor (beta chain) was identified in a study of shared clonotypes between healthy human individuals. Whole-study findings and limits: In the sorted subsets, rarefaction showed sequencing was incomplete despite large depth.

Using immunoSEQ multiplex PCR, the repertoire was profiled, and TCRdb retains in-frame clones only, with some absent. The sample includes approximately 330,000 clones, roughly 70% of them seen just once. HIV-negative, healthy adults without recent acute infections or vaccinations were the donors. This clone was recorded once. Its antigen is not known. Germline V lookup: CDR1 SGHTA, CDR2 FQGNSA. The CDR3 is made up of 14 amino acids. The germline V and J ends were trimmed by 8 bases and 4 bases, with 17 bases remaining between them. This chain uses TRBV7-2 with TRBJ2-5, with no clear D. This receptor was taken from a man between 25 and 39 years old in good health. Material for sequencing was memory CD4+ T cells sorted from blood. Subset defined: CD45RA-negative fraction. CDR3 residues: CASRSVVGPETQYF. The CDR3 region has the DNA TGTGCCAGCCGGTCTGTTGTGGGTCCAGAGACCCAGTACTTC.